This T cell receptor beta chain originates from a study of cytomegalovirus exposure and HLA in healthy donors. Across the study: HLA-typed donors were the source of 82 million or so unique TCRs, which an early data release held.

On this clone itself: Its antigen is undetermined.

Study findings and constraints: A later analysis showed that HLA-associated TCR beta chains had undergone more clonal expansion than equally common others.

CDR1 and CDR2 (germline): MNHNS, SASEGT. CDR3 length equals 15 residues. V trimming: 6 bases; J trimming: 8 bases; junction bases outside the gene matches: 13. PCR employed 60 Vbeta and 13 Jbeta primers. The table came from immunoSEQ multiplex PCR; TCRdb's copy has only in-frame clones and leaves some out. The sample gives 100,000 to 150,000 clones, around 82% of which show up once; about 3.5% is in the top ten. This TCR derives from a middle-aged man in good health and CMV-seronegative. The rearrangement uses TRBV6-1 and TRBJ2-1; 7 bases align to TRBD2. The sequenced sample consisted of PBMCs. CDR3 sequence: CASSAGTNTLYEQFF. The CDR3 bases are TGTGCCAGCAGCGCCGGGACTAATACTCTTTATGAGCAGTTCTTC.